The clone carrying this TCR beta chain was counted a few times. The antigen is not known. This sample stems from a study of T-cell memory formation after mild COVID-19. Points from the study as a whole: For second-wave clones that peaked at day 37, SARS-CoV-2 specificity went unverified.

Trimming removed 3 bases from V and 5 bases from J, with 17 bases in between. Germline V gene sequence: CDR1 SGHNT, CDR2 YYREEE (reference sequence). The CDR3 is 15 residues long. Each CDR3 protein is one row after TCRdb ran MiXCR on the 5' RACE reads. The data show some 200,000 distinct CDR3 sequences, around 9.5% seen once. The receptor comes from a man younger than 35 who had mild COVID-19 (a few samples of this study predate the infection). Cell type and time point are not known. The chain employs TRBV5-4 and TRBJ2-5; possible D gene TRBD2, 5 bases. Sequenced input: PBMCs or a T cell subset sorted from them (not recorded which). This chain's CDR3 is CASSSALSSGETQYF. DNA of the CDR3: TGTGCCAGCAGCTCGGCGCTGTCGTCGGGGGAGACCCAGTACTTC.